This TCR beta chain was sequenced for a study of T cells after posttransplantation cyclophosphamide. TCRdb's copy holds only in-frame clones and misses some; the assay was immunoSEQ multiplex PCR. The data show about 10,000 clones, roughly 90% seen once. Controls had myeloablative marrow grafts with methotrexate and calcineurin inhibitor, sampled at 1 year. The CDR3 consists of 15 residues. V was cut by 2 bases and J by 4 bases, with 14 bases left in between. Germline CDR1 SEHNR, CDR2 FQNEAQ (reference sequence). The rearrangement links TRBV7-9 to TRBJ1-1; perhaps TRBD1 as D (6 bases). The sample in question was PBMCs, obtained after an allogeneic stem cell transplant with a calcineurin inhibitor and methotrexate. The TCR comes from a young adult male patient who received an allogeneic stem cell transplant from an unrelated donor, was CMV-positive, and had no GVHD. Some T cells could come from the graft donor. In DNA form, the CDR3 reads TGTGCCAGCAGCTTAAATCCTCCAGGGGTCACTGAAGCTTTCTTT. Translation: CASSLNPPGVTEAFF.